This T cell receptor (beta chain) was recovered during a study of T-cell memory formation after mild COVID-19. Via MiXCR, TCRdb re-called the 5' RACE reads, giving one row per CDR3 protein. The sample yields 120,000 to 150,000 distinct CDR3 sequences, about a fifth seen once. The table lists this clonotype with a few counts. The CDR3 length is 13 residues. J was trimmed by 9 bases and V by 4 bases; bases with no gene match: 9. Germline lookup yields CDR1 GTSNPN and CDR2 SVGIG (reference sequence). The clonotype originates from an adult woman who had mild COVID-19 (a few samples of this study predate the infection). Cell type and time point are not known. The sequencing sample was made of PBMCs or a T cell subset sorted from them (not recorded which). The rearrangement uses TRBV30 and TRBJ2-1; 7 bases line up with TRBD2. The CDR3 bases are TGTGCCTGGACCCGGACTAGTAGGAGTGAGCAGTTCTTC. Its translation is CAWTRTSRSEQFF.